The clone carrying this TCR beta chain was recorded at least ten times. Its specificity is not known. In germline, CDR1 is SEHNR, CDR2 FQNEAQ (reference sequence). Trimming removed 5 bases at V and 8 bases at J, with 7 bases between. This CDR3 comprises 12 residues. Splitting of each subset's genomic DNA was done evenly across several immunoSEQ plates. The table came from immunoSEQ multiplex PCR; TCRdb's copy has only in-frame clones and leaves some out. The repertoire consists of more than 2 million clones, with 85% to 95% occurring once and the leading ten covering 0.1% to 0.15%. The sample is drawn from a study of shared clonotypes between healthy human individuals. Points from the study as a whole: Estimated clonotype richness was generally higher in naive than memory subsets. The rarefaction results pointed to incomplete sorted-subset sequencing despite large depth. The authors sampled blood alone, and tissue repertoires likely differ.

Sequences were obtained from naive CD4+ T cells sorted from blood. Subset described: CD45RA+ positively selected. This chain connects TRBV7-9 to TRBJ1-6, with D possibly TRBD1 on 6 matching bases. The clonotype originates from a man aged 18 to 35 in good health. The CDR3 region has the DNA TGTGCCAGCAGCCCAGGGGATTCACCCCTCCACTTT. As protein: CASSPGDSPLHF.